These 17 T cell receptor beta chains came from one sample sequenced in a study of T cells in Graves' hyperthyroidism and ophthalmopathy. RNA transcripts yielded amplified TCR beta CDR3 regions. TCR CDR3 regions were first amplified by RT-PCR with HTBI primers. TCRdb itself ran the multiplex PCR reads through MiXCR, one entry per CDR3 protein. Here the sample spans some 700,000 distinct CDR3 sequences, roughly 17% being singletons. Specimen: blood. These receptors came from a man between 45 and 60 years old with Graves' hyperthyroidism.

The CDR3 reads CASGLTAGPRTFF. The CDR3 bases are TGTGCCAGCGGACTTACGGCAGGGCCGAGGACTTTCTTT. The rearrangement links TRBV5-8 to TRBJ1-1, with D perhaps matching TRBD1 (5 bases). Trimming removed 7 bases at V and 12 bases at J, with 22 bases between. The CDR3 consists of 13 residues. Germline V lookup: CDR1 SGHTS, CDR2 YDEGEE.

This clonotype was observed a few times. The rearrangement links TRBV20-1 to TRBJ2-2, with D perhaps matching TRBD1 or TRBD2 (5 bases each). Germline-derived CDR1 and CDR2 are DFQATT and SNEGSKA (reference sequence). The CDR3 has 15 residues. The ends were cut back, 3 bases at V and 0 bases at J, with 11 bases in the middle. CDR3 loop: CSASPMGANTGELFF. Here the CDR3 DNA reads TGCAGTGCTAGCCCCATGGGGGCGAACACCGGGGAGCTGTTTTTT.

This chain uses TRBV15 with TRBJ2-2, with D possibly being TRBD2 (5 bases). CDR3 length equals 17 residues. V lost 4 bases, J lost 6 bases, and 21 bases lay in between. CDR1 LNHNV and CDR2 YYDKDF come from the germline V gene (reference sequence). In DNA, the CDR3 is TGTGCCACCAGCATATCCGCCCGGGGTACTCGGGCCGGGGAGCTGTTTTTT. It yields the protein CATSISARGTRAGELFF. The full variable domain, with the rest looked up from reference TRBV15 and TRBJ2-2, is DAMVIQNPRYQVTQFGKPVTLSCSQTLNHNVMYWYQQKSSQAPKLLFHYYDKDFNNEADTPDNFQSRRPNTSFCFLDIRSPGLGDTAMYLCATSISARGTRAGELFFGEGSRLTVL.

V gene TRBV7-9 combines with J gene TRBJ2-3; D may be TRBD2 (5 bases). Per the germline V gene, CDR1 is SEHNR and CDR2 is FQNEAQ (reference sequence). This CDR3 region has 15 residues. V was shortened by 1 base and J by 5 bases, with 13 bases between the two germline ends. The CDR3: CASSLVLAIGDTQYF. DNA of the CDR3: TGTGCCAGCAGCTTAGTTCTAGCCATAGGAGATACGCAGTATTTT.

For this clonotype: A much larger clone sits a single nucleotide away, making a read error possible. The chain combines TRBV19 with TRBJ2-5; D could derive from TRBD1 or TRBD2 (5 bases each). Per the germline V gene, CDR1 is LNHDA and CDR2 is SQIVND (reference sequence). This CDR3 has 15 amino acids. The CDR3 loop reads CASSIQFRGQESQYF. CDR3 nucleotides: TGTGCCAGTAGTATCCAGTTCCGGGGCCAAGAGTCCCAGTACTTC.

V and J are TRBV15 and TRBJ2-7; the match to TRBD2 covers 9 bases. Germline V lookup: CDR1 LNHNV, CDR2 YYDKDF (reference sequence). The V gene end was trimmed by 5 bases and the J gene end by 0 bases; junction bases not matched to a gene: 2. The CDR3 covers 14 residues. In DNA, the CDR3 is TGTGCCACCAGCGCGGGAGGGAGCTCCTACGAGCAGTACTTC. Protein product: CATSAGGSSYEQYF.

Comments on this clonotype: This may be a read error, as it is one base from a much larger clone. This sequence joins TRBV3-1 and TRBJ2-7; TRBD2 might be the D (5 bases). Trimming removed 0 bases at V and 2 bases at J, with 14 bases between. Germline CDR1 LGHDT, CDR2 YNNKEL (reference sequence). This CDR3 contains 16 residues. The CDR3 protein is CASSQDPHGLPYEQYF. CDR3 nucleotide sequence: TGTGCCAGCAGCCAAGATCCGCACGGACTCCCCTACGAGCAGTACTTC.

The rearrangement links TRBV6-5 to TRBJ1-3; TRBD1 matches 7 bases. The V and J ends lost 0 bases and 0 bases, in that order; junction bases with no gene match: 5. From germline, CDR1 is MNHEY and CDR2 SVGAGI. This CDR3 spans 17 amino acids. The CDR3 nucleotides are TGTGCCAGCAGTTACTCGGGGGGACAGTCCTCTGGAAACACCATATATTTT. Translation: CASSYSGGQSSGNTIYF.

CDR3 protein: CSASPGGSGSEQYF. CDR3 nucleotide sequence: TGCAGTGCTAGCCCTGGCGGGAGTGGTAGCGAGCAGTACTTC. This sequence joins TRBV20-1 and TRBJ2-7, with TRBD2 matching 7 bases. CDR1 DFQATT and CDR2 SNEGSKA come from the germline V gene (reference sequence). V shed 3 bases and J 6 bases; nucleotides not matched to a gene: 11. There are 14 residues in the CDR3.

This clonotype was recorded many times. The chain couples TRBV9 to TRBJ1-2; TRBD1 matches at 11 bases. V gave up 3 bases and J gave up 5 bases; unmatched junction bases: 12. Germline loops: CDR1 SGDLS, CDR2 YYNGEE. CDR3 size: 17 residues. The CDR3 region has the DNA TGTGCCAGCAGCGCCGGAAGGACAGGGGGCGAAATGTATGGCTACACCTTC. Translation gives CASSAGRTGGEMYGYTF.

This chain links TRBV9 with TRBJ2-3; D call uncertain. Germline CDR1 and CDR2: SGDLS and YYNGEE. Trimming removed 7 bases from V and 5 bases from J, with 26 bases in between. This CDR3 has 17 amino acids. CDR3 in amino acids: CASLNPQAVVIGDTQYF. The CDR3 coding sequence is TGTGCCAGCCTCAATCCTCAGGCGGTCGTGATAGGAGATACGCAGTATTTT.

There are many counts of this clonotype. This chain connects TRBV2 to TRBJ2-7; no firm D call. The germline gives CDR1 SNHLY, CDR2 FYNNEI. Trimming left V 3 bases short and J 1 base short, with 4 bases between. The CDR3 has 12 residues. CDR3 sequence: CASSEVSYEQYF. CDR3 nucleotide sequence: TGTGCCAGCAGTGAGGTTTCCTACGAGCAGTACTTC.

The CDR3 coding sequence is TGTGCCAGCAGATCAAGTGGGGAAGCCTCACCCCTCCACTTT. Translating it yields CASRSSGEASPLHF. The V and J genes are TRBV25-1 and TRBJ1-6; D uncertain. Trimming took off 6 bases at V and 10 bases at J, with 16 bases between the two ends. This CDR3 spans 14 amino acids. Germline CDR1 MGHDK, CDR2 SYGVNS. Using reference TRBV25-1 and TRBJ1-6 for the parts outside the CDR3, the full variable domain is EADIYQTPRYLVIGTGKKITLECSQTMGHDKMYWYQQDPGMELHLIHYSYGVNSTEKGDLSSESTVSRIRTEHFPLTLESARPSHTSQYLCASRSSGEASPLHFGNGTRLTVT.

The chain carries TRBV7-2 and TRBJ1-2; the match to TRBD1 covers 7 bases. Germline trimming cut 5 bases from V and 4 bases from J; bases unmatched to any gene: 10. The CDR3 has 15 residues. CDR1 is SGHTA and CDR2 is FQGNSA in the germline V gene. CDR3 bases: TGTGCCAGCAGCAGTTACGACAGGGACCCCTATGGCTACACCTTC. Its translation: CASSSYDRDPYGYTF.

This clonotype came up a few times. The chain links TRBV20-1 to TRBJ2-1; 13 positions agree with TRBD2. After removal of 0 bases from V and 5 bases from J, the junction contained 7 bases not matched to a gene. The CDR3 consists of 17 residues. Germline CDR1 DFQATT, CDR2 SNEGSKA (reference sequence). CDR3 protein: CSARDLALAGGHNEQFF. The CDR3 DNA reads TGCAGTGCTAGAGACCTCGCACTAGCGGGAGGGCACAATGAGCAGTTCTTC.

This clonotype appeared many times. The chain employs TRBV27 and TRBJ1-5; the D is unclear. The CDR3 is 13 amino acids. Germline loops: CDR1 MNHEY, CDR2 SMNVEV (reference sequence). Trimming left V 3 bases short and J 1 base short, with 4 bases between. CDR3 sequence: CASSFVSNQPQHF. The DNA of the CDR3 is TGTGCCAGCAGTTTCGTCAGCAATCAGCCCCAGCATTTT.

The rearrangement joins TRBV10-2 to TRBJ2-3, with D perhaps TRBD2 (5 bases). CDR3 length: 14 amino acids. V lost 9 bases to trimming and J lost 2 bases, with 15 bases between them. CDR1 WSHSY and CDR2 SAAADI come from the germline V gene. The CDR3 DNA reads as TGCGCCAGTCGCTCCACTAGAATCACAGATACGCAGTATTTT. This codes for CASRSTRITDTQYF.